The TCR beta chain described here comes from a study of response to subunit inactivated influenza vaccine. TCRdb redid the calling of the RT-PCR reads with MiXCR, one entry per CDR3 protein. The sample shows about 520,000 distinct CDR3 sequences, roughly 25% of them seen only once. There are 15 residues in the CDR3. The germline CDR1 and CDR2 sequences are SGHTA and FQGNSA. The ends lost 4 bases at V and 7 bases at J; junction bases unmatched: 9. Notes on this clonotype: Antigen unknown.

Findings and caveats of the study: Seasonal influenza vaccination, on each occasion, was suggested by the authors to recruit few new T cells.

V and J are TRBV7-2 and TRBJ1-2; 10 bases fit TRBD1. The sequence came from a middle-aged man who received an inactivated influenza vaccine. Sequencing used CD4+ T cells sorted from PBMCs, obtained more than 4 days after vaccination. The CDR3 nucleotides are TGTGCCAGCAGCTCCTGGGACAGGGGTCACTTTGGCTACACCTTC. Its protein is CASSSWDRGHFGYTF.